This T cell receptor (beta chain) was retrieved from a study of T cells in Graves' hyperthyroidism and ophthalmopathy. Study results and limitations: Researchers found most expanded thyroid clonotypes above 0.001 in blood as well.

RNA transcripts provided the source from which TCR beta CDR3 regions were amplified. An initial round of RT-PCR targeting the TCR CDR3 relied on the HTBI primer set. From the multiplex PCR reads, TCRdb called clonotypes with MiXCR, one entry per CDR3 protein. The profile covers approximately 870,000 distinct CDR3 sequences, with 35% to 40% appearing a single time and 8.9% taken by the ten largest. The diagnoses drew upon clinical symptoms, serum thyroxine and TRAb, thyroid ultrasound and orbital computed tomography. Fresh peripheral blood, about 9.9 ml, yielded the PBMCs. V lost 4 bases, J lost 7 bases, and 7 bases lay in between. The CDR3 length is 11 residues. The germline V gene has CDR1 LGHDT and CDR2 YNNKEL (reference sequence). There are many counts of this clonotype. The antigen remains unidentified.

What was sequenced was blood. The gene calls are TRBV3-1 and TRBJ1-2; D might be TRBD1 (5 bases). The receptor was isolated from a man younger than 30 with Graves' hyperthyroidism. This CDR3 reads CASSRGLGYTF. Written as DNA, the CDR3 is TGTGCCAGCAGCCGGGGCCTTGGCTACACCTTC.